This TCR beta chain was captured in a study of human T cells and chemical hapten exposure. Study in general: After 6 days, upper back 0.01% DPC patch tests were scored. Slight differences in pooled library volume were the main source of varying TCR yields across samples.

General study findings and limits: A positive correlation with patch test score was found for PT1 expanded TCR counts. Sensitizing with DPC caused no change in TCRs above 1 in 1000 frequency.

Each CDR3 protein gets one entry after TCRdb re-called the RACE reads with MiXCR. The sample yields some 180,000 distinct CDR3 sequences, approximately 20% seen once. J gave up 2 bases and V 2 bases, and 4 bases lay outside the gene matches. Germline CDR1 is LGHDT and CDR2 is YNNKEL (reference sequence). The CDR3 has 16 residues. Only a few counts were recorded for this clonotype. Its antigen is not known. Time point here: patch test 1, 2 weeks after DPC sensitization. The treatment denotes: therapeutic diphenylcyclopropenone sensitization with weekly scalp DPC. This specimen was whole blood, taken in connection with sensitization to the hapten diphenylcyclopropenone (DPC). This TCR came from a woman between 45 and 65 years old with alopecia areata. Some clones in this sample may be carry-over from other donors' samples. The J gene is TRBJ2-3, the V gene TRBV3-1, with 10 bases identical to TRBD2. CDR3 nucleotide sequence: TGTGCCAGCAGCCAAACCGGGACTAGCGCCACAGATACGCAGTATTTT. As protein: CASSQTGTSATDTQYF.